Presented here are 21 T cell receptor beta chains from one specimen sequenced in a study of cytomegalovirus exposure and HLA in healthy donors. 13 Jbeta primers and 60 Vbeta primers were used for the PCR. Generated by immunoSEQ multiplex PCR, the TCRdb table keeps only in-frame clones and is missing some. The sample contains roughly 180,000 clones, roughly 77% of which appear only once. Sequenced sample: PBMCs. The origin of the receptors is a woman between 40 and 55 years old in good health and CMV-seropositive.

The gene calls are TRBV9 and TRBJ2-1; D may be TRBD1 (5 bases). The V and J ends lost 0 bases and 5 bases respectively, with 9 bases between them. This CDR3 is 14 amino acids long. CDR1 SGDLS and CDR2 YYNGEE come from the germline V gene. For the CDR3, the DNA is TGTGCCAGCAGCGTAGTTCCAGGGAACAATGAGCAGTTCTTC. Translated, it gives CASSVVPGNNEQFF.

The CDR3: CASSSQGFNSPLHF. CDR3 in DNA: TGTGCCAGCAGTTCACAGGGGTTCAATTCACCCCTCCACTTT. This chain uses TRBV6-5 with TRBJ1-6; TRBD1 aligns across 7 bases. CDR1 and CDR2 (germline): MNHEY, SVGAGI. CDR3 length: 14 amino acids. V shed 4 bases, J shed 7 bases, and the junction held 4 bases outside the gene matches.

The chain links TRBV30 to TRBJ1-2; 7 nucleotides agree with TRBD1. V lost 3 bases, J lost 4 bases, and 11 bases stayed unmatched. From germline, CDR1 is GTSNPN and CDR2 SVGIG (reference sequence). The CDR3 extends over 15 amino acids. The CDR3 DNA follows: TGTGCCTGGAGACCGTACCGGGACAGTCTCTATGGCTACACCTTC. It translates to CAWRPYRDSLYGYTF.

The gene calls are TRBV28 and TRBJ2-1, with 7 positions matching TRBD1. The germline V gene has CDR1 MDHEN and CDR2 SYDVKM. With 2 bases clipped from V and 5 bases from J, the junction kept 12 bases outside the gene matches. There are 17 residues in the CDR3. The CDR3 loop is CASSLLTRGSRHNEQFF. CDR3 nucleotide sequence: TGTGCCAGCAGTTTACTCACCAGGGGGTCGCGTCACAATGAGCAGTTCTTC.

The chain joins TRBV5-4 to TRBJ1-1, with 9 bases matching TRBD1. This CDR3 is built from 14 residues. Trimming at V came to 4 bases and at J to 7 bases, leaving 8 bases not matched to a gene. The V gene's germline CDR1 is SGHNT and CDR2 YYREEE (reference sequence). This CDR3 reads CASSTGQGKGEAFF. In DNA form, the CDR3 reads TGTGCCAGCAGCACCGGACAGGGGAAGGGTGAAGCTTTCTTT.

The chain has TRBV28 and TRBJ1-5; 7 bases map to TRBD1. After removal of 6 bases from V and 7 bases from J, the junction contained 9 bases not matched to a gene. The CDR3 sequence is 14 residues long. Germline V gene lookup returns CDR1 MDHEN and CDR2 SYDVKM. The CDR3 region has the DNA TGTGCCAGCAGCCCTCAACAGGGGAGACAGCCCCAGCATTTT. Amino acids: CASSPQQGRQPQHF. Based on the CDR3 plus reference TRBV28 and TRBJ1-5, the full variable domain is DVKVTQSSRYLVKRTGEKVFLECVQDMDHENMFWYRQDPGLGLRLIYFSYDVKMKEKGDIPEGYSVSREKKERFSLILESASTNQTSMYLCASSPQQGRQPQHFGDGTRLSIL.

The V call is TRBV4-2, the J call TRBJ2-5, with D unresolved. V was cut by 2 bases and J by 1 base, with 11 bases left in between. The CDR3 spans 15 residues. Per germline, CDR1 LGHNA and CDR2 YNFKEQ. The CDR3, as DNA: TGTGCCAGCAGCCAACAAAATGGAGTCCAAGAGACCCAGTACTTC. Protein: CASSQQNGVQETQYF.

This clone was found a few times. The chain joins TRBV27 to TRBJ2-7, with a tentative D call TRBD1 (6 bases). Trimming pared 8 bases from V and 4 bases from J, leaving 18 bases between. CDR1 is MNHEY, CDR2 SMNVEV, per germline (reference sequence). CDR3 length: 14 residues. CDR3 sequence: CASRPGQRPYEQYF. As DNA, the CDR3 is TGTGCCAGCCGACCCGGACAGAGACCTTACGAGCAGTACTTC.

This clone came up once. CDR3 nucleotide sequence: TGTGCCAGCAGTCCTCAAGGGGTACGAAACACCATATATTTT. Translation: CASSPQGVRNTIYF. The V gene is TRBV27, the J gene TRBJ1-3; D is perhaps TRBD1 (5 bases). Per the germline V gene, CDR1 is MNHEY and CDR2 is SMNVEV (reference sequence). V lost 5 bases and J 5 bases, leaving 13 bases between the germline ends. The CDR3 spans 14 residues.

The chain couples TRBV5-1 to TRBJ1-4; no clear D. Looked up from germline, CDR1 is SGHRS and CDR2 is YFSETQ. This CDR3 is built from 14 residues. V was cut by 0 bases and J by 2 bases, with 5 bases left in between. CDR3 bases: TGCGCCAGCAGCTTGGGGCCCACTAATGAAAAACTGTTTTTT. This codes for CASSLGPTNEKLFF.

V gene TRBV19 combines with J gene TRBJ2-7; 12 bases map to TRBD2. Unmatched junction bases numbered 2, after V lost 5 bases and J lost 3 bases. The CDR3 is 14 amino acids. CDR1 and CDR2 from the germline V gene are LNHDA and SQIVND (reference sequence). The CDR3 DNA reads as TGTGCCAGTAGTCCGGGACTAGCGGGCTACGAGCAGTACTTC. Residues: CASSPGLAGYEQYF.

This chain uses TRBV18 with TRBJ1-1; no firm D call. The V gene lost 4 bases and the J gene lost 3 bases, with 12 bases spanning the gap. This CDR3 is built from 14 residues. Germline values: CDR1 KGHSH, CDR2 LQKENI. The CDR3 sequence is CASSLEMRDTEAFF. The CDR3 DNA reads as TGTGCCAGCTCACTAGAAATGAGGGACACTGAAGCTTTCTTT.

The gene calls are TRBV19 and TRBJ1-1, with D perhaps TRBD1 (5 bases). Deletions cut 2 bases from V and 2 bases from J, with 12 bases between. In germline, CDR1 is LNHDA, CDR2 SQIVND (reference sequence). The CDR3 runs 15 residues. CDR3 sequence reads: CASSISWRGNTEAFF. The CDR3 bases are TGTGCCAGTAGTATATCGTGGAGGGGAAACACTGAAGCTTTCTTT.

The chain has TRBV5-4 and TRBJ2-7, with 15 bases that match TRBD2. The CDR3 covers 17 residues. Losses at the gene ends were 4 bases for V and 2 bases for J; bases not matched to a gene: 7. Germline-derived CDR1 and CDR2 are SGHNT and YYREEE (reference sequence). CDR3 in DNA: TGTGCCAGCAGCCTCACGGGACTAGCGGGAGGACCCTACGAGCAGTACTTC. Its protein product is CASSLTGLAGGPYEQYF.

The rearrangement links TRBV28 to TRBJ2-7; D is undetermined. This CDR3 contains 13 residues. Per germline, CDR1 MDHEN and CDR2 SYDVKM. The germline V and J ends were trimmed by 6 bases and 0 bases, with 9 bases remaining between them. CDR3 loop: CASSGGPSYEQYF. The CDR3 bases are TGTGCCAGCAGCGGTGGGCCCTCCTACGAGCAGTACTTC.

This clone was counted a few times. This chain joins TRBV29-1 and TRBJ2-7; D is perhaps TRBD1 (6 bases). This CDR3 comprises 11 residues. V lost 4 bases and J 2 bases, leaving 6 bases between the germline ends. Germline-derived CDR1 and CDR2 are SQVTM and ANQGSEA. The CDR3 is CSVGDTYEQYF. For the CDR3, the DNA is TGCAGCGTTGGGGACACCTACGAGCAGTACTTC.

This clone was seen a few times. This same CDR3 is encoded by further DNA sequences in the sample. The V gene is TRBV18, the J gene TRBJ1-5, with a possible D match to TRBD1 (6 bases). Germline values: CDR1 KGHSH, CDR2 LQKENI. The V end was cut by 2 bases, the J end by 5 bases, with 7 bases between. The CDR3 consists of 13 residues. The CDR3 protein is CASSPGGDQPQHF. For the CDR3, the DNA is TGTGCCAGCTCACCAGGGGGCGATCAGCCCCAGCATTTT.

The chain uses TRBV5-1 and TRBJ2-2; D may be TRBD2 (5 bases). V was trimmed by 3 bases and J by 1 base, leaving 13 bases between them. Germline CDR1 SGHRS, CDR2 YFSETQ. The CDR3 spans 16 residues. The CDR3: CASSSRTRLNTGELFF. The CDR3 region has the DNA TGCGCCAGCAGCTCCAGGACTCGACTGAACACCGGGGAGCTGTTTTTT.

V gene TRBV7-9 combines with J gene TRBJ2-6, with 11 bases matching TRBD1. Germline V gene lookup returns CDR1 SEHNR and CDR2 FQNEAQ (reference sequence). V was clipped by 5 bases and J by 2 bases; unmatched bases: 5. CDR3 size: 17 residues. CDR3 sequence: CASSLDRGLTGANVLTF. The CDR3 DNA reads as TGTGCCAGCAGCCTGGACAGGGGGCTTACTGGGGCCAACGTCCTGACTTTC.

This clone has a single count. The chain links TRBV14 to TRBJ2-7; TRBD2 matches at 12 bases. The CDR3 is 14 amino acids. V was pared by 3 bases and J by 7 bases, with 4 bases of the junction left unmatched. Germline loops: CDR1 SGHDN, CDR2 FVKESK. CDR3 loop: CASSHGLAGREQYF. The CDR3 region has the DNA TGTGCCAGCAGCCACGGACTAGCGGGGAGGGAGCAGTACTTC.

This clone was seen a single time. The CDR3 sequence: CAIRPGTSGRRITDTQYF. The CDR3 DNA reads as TGTGCCATCAGACCCGGGACTAGCGGGAGAAGGATCACAGATACGCAGTATTTT. The V and J genes are TRBV2 and TRBJ2-3; 14 bases align to TRBD2. Per germline, CDR1 SNHLY and CDR2 FYNNEI. The junction had 14 bases not matched to a gene; V was cut back by 10 bases and J by 2 bases. The CDR3 has 18 amino acids.